Described below is a single T cell receptor (beta chain) sequence and its context. What it binds is not known. A much larger clone differs from this one at a single base, so this may be a read error. Profiling of TCR beta VDJ combinations and CDR3 sequences used genomic DNA as template. TCRdb ran MiXCR on the reads and lists one entry per CDR3 protein. The table lists about 160,000 distinct CDR3 sequences, around 47% of them singletons, with 2.5% to 4% in the top ten. The CDR3 contains 15 residues. From germline, CDR1 is SGHTA and CDR2 FQGNSA. This specimen belongs to a study of CD8+CD57+ T cells in acquired aplastic anemia. Study-level information: Each DNA sample taken from sorted CD4+ and CD8+ cells came to approximately 3.3 ug on average.

Broader study findings: Patients and controls had in common 25 to 30 CD8+ CDR3 sequences. No significant difference in CD8+ Simpson's diversity was found between patients and controls.

Patients sequenced had flow cytometry evidence of CD8+CD57+ cell expansion. This rearrangement joins TRBV7-2 to TRBJ2-5, with 8 bases identical to TRBD2. The TCR comes from a human donor with aplastic anemia. The sequencing sample was made of sorted CD4+, CD8+, or CD8+CD57+ T cells (not recorded which) from PBMCs. CDR3 nucleotides: TGTGCCAGCCGCCCCCCAGCGGGGGTTTGGGAGACCCTGTACTTC. It encodes CASRPPAGVWETLYF.